These 18 T cell receptor beta chains were sequenced from one sample in a study of blood T cell repertoires in COVID-19. The repertoire was sequenced with immunoSEQ multiplex PCR; TCRdb's copy has only in-frame clones and lacks some. The data hold approximately 120,000 clones, with less than 85% observed a single time. Sequencing was carried out using peripheral blood. These receptors came from a human donor in a cohort sampled during active or convalescent COVID-19.

The genes are TRBV4-3 and TRBJ2-3; 10 bases match TRBD2. V gave up 1 base and J gave up 4 bases; unmatched junction bases: 5. Germline V lookup: CDR1 LGHNA, CDR2 YSLEER. The CDR3 has 16 amino acids. CDR3 region: CASSQAPSGGSDTQYF. The CDR3 nucleotides are TGCGCCAGCAGCCAAGCCCCTAGCGGGGGCTCAGATACGCAGTATTTT.

The rearrangement uses TRBV28 and TRBJ1-1, with D unresolved. This CDR3 is 13 amino acids long. The germline V gene encodes CDR1 MDHEN and CDR2 SYDVKM. Trimming shortened V by 7 bases and J by 8 bases, and 17 bases separated the two germline ends. Here the CDR3 DNA reads TGTGCCAGCATCGGGAACCGACGAGCGGAAGCTTTCTTT. Encoded protein: CASIGNRRAEAFF.

The V call is TRBV7-9, the J call TRBJ1-2; D remains unclear. Trimming took off 1 base at V and 3 bases at J, with 12 bases between the two ends. This CDR3 comprises 15 residues. Germline V gives CDR1 SEHNR, CDR2 FQNEAQ (reference sequence). CDR3 sequence reads: CASSLEPLGYYGYTF. DNA for the CDR3: TGTGCCAGCAGCTTAGAGCCGCTCGGTTACTATGGCTACACCTTC.

The chain joins TRBV6-5 to TRBJ2-7; 7 bases line up with TRBD1. CDR3 length equals 16 residues. CDR1 MNHEY and CDR2 SVGAGI come from the germline V gene. The V gene end was trimmed by 0 bases and the J gene end by 0 bases; junction bases not matched to a gene: 5. CDR3 nucleotides: TGTGCCAGCAGTTACTCCAGGACAGGAAACTCCTACGAGCAGTACTTC. Amino acids: CASSYSRTGNSYEQYF.

V gene TRBV27 combines with J gene TRBJ2-7; TRBD1 aligns across 9 bases. The junction had 11 bases not matched to a gene; V was cut back by 3 bases and J by 5 bases. The CDR3 is made up of 16 amino acids. From germline, CDR1 is MNHEY and CDR2 SMNVEV (reference sequence). The CDR3 DNA reads as TGTGCCAGCAGTTTGCGATCAGGACAGGGGACTAACGAGCAGTACTTC. It specifies CASSLRSGQGTNEQYF.

This clone was recorded a few times. The chain couples TRBV6-5 to TRBJ2-2, with TRBD1 as a possible D gene (6 bases). There are 14 residues in the CDR3. Germline V gene lookup returns CDR1 MNHEY and CDR2 SVGAGI. Trimming cost V 4 bases and J 3 bases, with 9 bases left between them. CDR3 sequence reads: CASSSGAYTGELFF. The DNA of the CDR3 is TGTGCCAGCAGTTCAGGGGCCTACACCGGGGAGCTGTTTTTT.

This chain connects TRBV5-1 to TRBJ1-1, with a weak D call TRBD1 (6 bases). This CDR3 spans 13 amino acids. Germline CDR1 is SGHRS and CDR2 is YFSETQ. V dropped 1 base and J dropped 5 bases, with 9 bases sitting between them. The CDR3 DNA reads TGCGCCAGCAGCTTGAGAGGGGGAACTGAAGCTTTCTTT. The encoded protein is CASSLRGGTEAFF.

This clone was observed a handful of times. This sequence joins TRBV29-1 and TRBJ2-2, with D maybe TRBD1 (6 bases). CDR1 and CDR2 (germline): SQVTM, ANQGSEA. The CDR3 is made up of 18 amino acids. Trimming took 6 bases from V and 4 from J, leaving 27 bases between them. CDR3 residues: CSVKTTGTFTGSTGELFF. The DNA of the CDR3 is TGCAGCGTGAAAACTACCGGGACATTTACGGGTAGCACCGGGGAGCTGTTTTTT.

This chain joins TRBV10-2 and TRBJ2-7; the D gene is possibly TRBD1 (5 bases). CDR1 WSHSY and CDR2 SAAADI come from the germline V gene. Trimming took off 3 bases at V and 3 bases at J, with 9 bases between the two ends. This CDR3 contains 13 residues. The DNA for the CDR3 is TGCGCCAGCAGTGATCAGGGTTACTACGAGCAGTACTTC. Translation: CASSDQGYYEQYF.

The genes are TRBV4-3 and TRBJ1-4; D is undetermined. Germline V lookup: CDR1 LGHNA, CDR2 YSLEER. V lost 0 bases, J lost 5 bases, and 19 bases lay in between. The CDR3 loop spans 18 amino acids. CDR3 DNA sequence: TGCGCCAGCAGCCAAGAGGCACACGTCGGGGAAATGAATGAAAAACTGTTTTTT. Protein: CASSQEAHVGEMNEKLFF.

The chain combines TRBV7-9 with TRBJ1-5; TRBD1 matches 9 bases. The V segment lost 3 bases and the J segment 5 bases; nucleotides outside the gene matches: 5. Germline CDR1 reads SEHNR; CDR2 reads FQNEAQ (reference sequence). The CDR3 is 15 residues long. CDR3 sequence reads: CASSLGQGGDQPQHF. CDR3 nucleotides: TGTGCCAGCAGCTTGGGACAGGGTGGCGATCAGCCCCAGCATTTT.

The gene calls are TRBV3-1 (or the pseudogene TRBV3-2) and TRBJ1-4; D might be TRBD1 (6 bases). Trimming took 6 bases from V and 8 from J, leaving 16 bases between them. CDR3 size: 14 residues. Germline V gene sequence: CDR1 LGHDT, CDR2 YNNKEL (reference sequence). CDR3 in DNA: TGTGCCAGCAGTTTCAGCAGGGGTGCGGAAAAACTGTTTTTT. Its translation is CASSFSRGAEKLFF.

About this clone: Other DNA sequences within the sample encode an identical CDR3. V and J are TRBV5-1 and TRBJ2-2; D unclear. Trimming cost V 1 base and J 1 base, with 5 bases left between them. Germline CDR1 and CDR2: SGHRS and YFSETQ. The CDR3 contains 14 residues. The CDR3 bases are TGCGCCAGCAGCTTGCCCGGGAACACCGGGGAGCTGTTTTTT. This encodes CASSLPGNTGELFF.

About this clone: This specimen includes other DNA sequences encoding the same CDR3. This rearrangement joins TRBV18 to TRBJ1-2; D unresolved. CDR1 is KGHSH and CDR2 is LQKENI in the germline V gene. Trimming took 3 bases from V and 1 from J, leaving 6 bases between them. The CDR3 is made up of 13 amino acids. CDR3 amino acids: CASSPGLNYGYTF. The CDR3 region has the DNA TGTGCCAGCTCACCTGGCCTTAACTATGGCTACACCTTC.

This rearrangement joins TRBV18 to TRBJ2-7; 8 bases are shared with TRBD1. With 6 bases clipped from V and 2 bases from J, the junction kept 6 bases outside the gene matches. This CDR3 region has 14 residues. Per germline, CDR1 KGHSH and CDR2 LQKENI. The CDR3 DNA is TGTGCCAGCTCGTCGACAGGGGTCACCTACGAGCAGTACTTC. This encodes CASSSTGVTYEQYF.

The rearrangement links TRBV24-1 to TRBJ2-3; D may be TRBD1 (6 bases). V was cut by 6 bases and J by 6 bases, with 21 bases left in between. Germline V CDR1 and CDR2: KGHDR, SFDVKD. This CDR3 contains 16 residues. The CDR3 sequence: CATSTGTTLRPDTQYF. The DNA of the CDR3 is TGTGCCACCAGTACCGGGACAACCCTCCGGCCCGATACGCAGTATTTT.

This sequence joins TRBV7-9 and TRBJ1-1; no clear D. Trimming left V 6 bases short and J 3 bases short, with 11 bases between. CDR1 SEHNR and CDR2 FQNEAQ come from the germline V gene (reference sequence). CDR3 size: 13 residues. The CDR3 coding sequence is TGTGCCAGCAGGGAATACGGGGACACTGAAGCTTTCTTT. Its protein is CASREYGDTEAFF. The variable domain in full, with the rest retrieved from reference TRBV7-9 and TRBJ1-1, is DTGVSQNPRHKITKRGQNVTFRCDPISEHNRLYWYRQTLGQGPEFLTYFQNEAQLEKSRLLSDRFSAERPKGSFSTLEIQRTEQGDSAMYLCASREYGDTEAFFGQGTRLTVV.

This clone occurred a few times. The chain joins TRBV18 to TRBJ2-1; TRBD2 aligns across 10 bases. Trimming at V came to 8 bases and at J to 5 bases, leaving 9 bases not matched to a gene. CDR1 and CDR2 (germline): KGHSH, LQKENI. There are 15 residues in the CDR3. In DNA form, the CDR3 reads TGTGCCAGCGACCCGGGACTAGCGAAAAACAATGAGCAGTTCTTC. This translates into CASDPGLAKNNEQFF.